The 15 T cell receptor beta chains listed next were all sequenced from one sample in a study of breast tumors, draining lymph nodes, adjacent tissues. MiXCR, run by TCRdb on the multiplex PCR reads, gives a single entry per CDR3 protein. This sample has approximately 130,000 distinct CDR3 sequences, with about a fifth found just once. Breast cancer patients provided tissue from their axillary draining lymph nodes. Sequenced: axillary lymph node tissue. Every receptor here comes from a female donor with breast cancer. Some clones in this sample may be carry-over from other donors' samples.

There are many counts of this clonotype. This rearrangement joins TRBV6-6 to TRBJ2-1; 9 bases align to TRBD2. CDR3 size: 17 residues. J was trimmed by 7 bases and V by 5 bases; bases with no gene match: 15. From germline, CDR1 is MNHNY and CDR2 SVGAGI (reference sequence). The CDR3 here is CASSTTKPSGNMNEQFF. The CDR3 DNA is TGTGCCAGCAGTACTACAAAGCCTAGCGGGAACATGAATGAGCAGTTCTTC.

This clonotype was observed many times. CDR3 sequence reads: CASSLGSGRMDYEQYF. CDR3 sequence (DNA): TGCGCCAGCAGCTTGGGGAGCGGGAGAATGGACTACGAGCAGTACTTC. V and J are TRBV5-1 and TRBJ2-7; 8 bases match TRBD2. The CDR3 is 16 amino acids. Trimming took 0 bases from V and 3 from J; bases not matched to a gene: 8. CDR1 and CDR2 from the germline V gene are SGHRS and YFSETQ.

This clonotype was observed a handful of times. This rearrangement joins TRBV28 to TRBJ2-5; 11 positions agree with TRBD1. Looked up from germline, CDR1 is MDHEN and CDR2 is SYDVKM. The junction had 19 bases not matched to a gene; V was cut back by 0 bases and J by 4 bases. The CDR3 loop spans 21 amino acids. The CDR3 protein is CASSLWTGTGGWGRMRETQYF. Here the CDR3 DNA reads TGTGCCAGCAGTTTATGGACCGGGACAGGGGGTTGGGGCCGAATGCGAGAGACCCAGTACTTC.

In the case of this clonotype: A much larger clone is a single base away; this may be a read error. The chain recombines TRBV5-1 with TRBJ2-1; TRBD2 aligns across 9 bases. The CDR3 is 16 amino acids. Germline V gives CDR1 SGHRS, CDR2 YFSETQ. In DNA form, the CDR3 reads TGCGCCGGCAGCAGAGGGACTAGCAATACAAACAATGAGCAGTTCTTC. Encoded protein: CAGSRGTSNTNNEQFF.

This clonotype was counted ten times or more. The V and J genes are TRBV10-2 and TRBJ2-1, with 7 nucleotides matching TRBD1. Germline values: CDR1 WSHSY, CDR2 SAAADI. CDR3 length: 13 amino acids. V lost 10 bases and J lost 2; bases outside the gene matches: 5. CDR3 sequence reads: CAIRDRTYNEQFF. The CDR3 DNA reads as TGCGCCATCCGGGACAGAACCTACAATGAGCAGTTCTTC.

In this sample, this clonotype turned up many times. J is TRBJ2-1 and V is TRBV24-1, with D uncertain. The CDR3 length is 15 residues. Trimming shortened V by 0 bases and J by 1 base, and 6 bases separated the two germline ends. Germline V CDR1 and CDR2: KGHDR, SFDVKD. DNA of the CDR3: TGTGCCACCAGTGATTTGAGTTCGTCCTACAATGAGCAGTTCTTC. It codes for CATSDLSSSYNEQFF.

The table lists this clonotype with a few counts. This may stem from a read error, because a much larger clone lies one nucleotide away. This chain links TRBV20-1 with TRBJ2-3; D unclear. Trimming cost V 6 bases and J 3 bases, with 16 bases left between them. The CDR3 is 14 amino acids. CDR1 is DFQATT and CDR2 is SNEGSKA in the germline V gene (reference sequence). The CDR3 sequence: CSATLGRFTDTQYF. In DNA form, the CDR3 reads TGCAGTGCCACTCTCGGCAGGTTTACAGATACGCAGTATTTT.

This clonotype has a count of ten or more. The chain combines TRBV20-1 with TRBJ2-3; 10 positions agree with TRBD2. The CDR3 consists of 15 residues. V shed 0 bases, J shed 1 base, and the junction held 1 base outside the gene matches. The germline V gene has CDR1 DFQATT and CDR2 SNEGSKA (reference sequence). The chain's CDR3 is CSARDLAGGTDTQYF. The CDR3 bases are TGCAGTGCTAGAGATCTAGCGGGAGGCACAGATACGCAGTATTTT.

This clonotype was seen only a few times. CDR3 in DNA: TGTGCCAGCAGCTTCAGCAGGGGGGACGAAAAACTGTTTTTT. Its protein product is CASSFSRGDEKLFF. This chain joins TRBV7-2 and TRBJ1-4; 7 positions agree with TRBD1. CDR1 SGHTA and CDR2 FQGNSA come from the germline V gene. The V gene end was trimmed by 3 bases and the J gene end by 8 bases; junction bases not matched to a gene: 6. This CDR3 has 14 residues.

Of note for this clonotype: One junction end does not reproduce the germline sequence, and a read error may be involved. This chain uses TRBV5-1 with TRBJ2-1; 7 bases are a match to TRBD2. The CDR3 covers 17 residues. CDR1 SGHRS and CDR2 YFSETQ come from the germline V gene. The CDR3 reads CASSLGLGGGSYNEQSF. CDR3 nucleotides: TGCGCCAGCAGCTTGGGTCTGGGGGGAGGGTCTTACAATGAGCAGTCCTTC.

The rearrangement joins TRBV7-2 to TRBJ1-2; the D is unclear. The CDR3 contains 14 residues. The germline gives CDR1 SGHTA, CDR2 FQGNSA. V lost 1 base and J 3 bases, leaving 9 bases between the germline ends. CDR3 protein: CASSLEALDYGYTF. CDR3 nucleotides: TGTGCCAGCAGCTTAGAAGCTCTTGACTATGGCTACACCTTC.

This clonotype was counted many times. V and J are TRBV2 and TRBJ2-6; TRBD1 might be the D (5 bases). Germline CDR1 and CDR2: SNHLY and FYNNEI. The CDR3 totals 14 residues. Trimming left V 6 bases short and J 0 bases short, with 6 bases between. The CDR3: CASSRDSGANVLTF. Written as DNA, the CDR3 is TGTGCCAGCAGCAGGGACTCTGGGGCCAACGTCCTGACTTTC.

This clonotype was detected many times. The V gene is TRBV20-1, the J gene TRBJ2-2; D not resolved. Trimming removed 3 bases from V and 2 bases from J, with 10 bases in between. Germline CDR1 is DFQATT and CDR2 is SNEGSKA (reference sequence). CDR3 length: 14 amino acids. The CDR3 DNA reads TGCAGTGCTAGTCAGGACCGAAACACCGGGGAGCTGTTTTTT. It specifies CSASQDRNTGELFF.

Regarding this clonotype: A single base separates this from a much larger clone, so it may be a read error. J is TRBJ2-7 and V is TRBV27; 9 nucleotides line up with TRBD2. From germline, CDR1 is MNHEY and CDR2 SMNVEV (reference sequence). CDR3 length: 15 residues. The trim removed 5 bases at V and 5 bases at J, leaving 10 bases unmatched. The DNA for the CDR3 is TGTGCCAGCAGTAGCGGCGGGAGGGCCCGGGACGAGCAGTACTTC. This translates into CASSSGGRARDEQYF.

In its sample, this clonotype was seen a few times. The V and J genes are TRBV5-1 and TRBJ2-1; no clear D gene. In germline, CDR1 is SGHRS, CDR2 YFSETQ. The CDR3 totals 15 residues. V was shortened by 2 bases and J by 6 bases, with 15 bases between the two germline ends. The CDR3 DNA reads TGCGCCAGCAGCTTTGACGAAAAAACCGGCAATGAGCAGTTCTTC. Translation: CASSFDEKTGNEQFF.